The 18 T cell receptor beta chains presented below share a single source sample, sequenced in a study of cytomegalovirus exposure and HLA in healthy donors. PCR amplification relied on 60 Vbeta primers (plus 13 Jbeta primers). Sequenced by immunoSEQ multiplex PCR; TCRdb stores in-frame clones only, minus some. The table lists fewer than 130,000 clones, 70% to 80% of them singletons. The sample taken for sequencing was PBMCs. These receptors originate from a woman in her 40s in good health and CMV-seronegative.

The gene calls are TRBV4-3 and TRBJ1-5; possibly TRBD1 for D (5 bases). V lost 0 bases, J lost 6 bases, and 15 bases lay in between. CDR3 length: 16 residues. Germline CDR1 reads LGHNA; CDR2 reads YSLEER. In DNA, the CDR3 is TGCGCCAGCAGCCAAGATCTAACAGGCCGTCTTCAGCCCCAGCATTTT. Protein sequence: CASSQDLTGRLQPQHF.

The chain couples TRBV27 to TRBJ1-1; TRBD1 matches at 12 bases. CDR1 and CDR2 from the germline V gene are MNHEY and SMNVEV (reference sequence). The J segment lost 7 bases and the V segment lost 5 bases, leaving 5 bases of the junction unmatched. The CDR3 consists of 14 residues. The CDR3 DNA follows: TGTGCCAGCAGTAGGGACAGGGGGCATAGTGAAGCTTTCTTT. Its protein product is CASSRDRGHSEAFF.

V and J are TRBV2 and TRBJ1-4; the match to TRBD1 covers 9 bases. The CDR3 is 14 amino acids. The junction had 5 bases not matched to a gene; V was cut back by 6 bases and J by 6 bases. The germline V gene has CDR1 SNHLY and CDR2 FYNNEI. This chain's CDR3 is CASRATGGYEKLFF. CDR3 DNA: TGTGCCAGCAGGGCGACAGGGGGGTATGAAAAACTGTTTTTT.

The rearrangement joins TRBV30 to TRBJ1-3; possible D gene TRBD1, 6 bases. The CDR3 consists of 14 residues. Germline V gene sequence: CDR1 GTSNPN, CDR2 SVGIG (reference sequence). Trimming shortened V by 5 bases and J by 0 bases, and 11 bases separated the two germline ends. The CDR3 DNA follows: TGTGCCTGGTCCCCGGACAGCTCTGGAAACACCATATATTTT. Its translation is CAWSPDSSGNTIYF.

In this sample, this clone turned up once. The chain carries TRBV18 and TRBJ2-1, with 7 nucleotides matching TRBD2. CDR3 size: 15 residues. The ends lost 2 bases at V and 8 bases at J; junction bases unmatched: 9. Germline V gene lookup returns CDR1 KGHSH and CDR2 LQKENI. CDR3 sequence reads: CASSPSLAEPHEQFF. CDR3 DNA: TGTGCCAGCTCACCATCGCTAGCGGAGCCCCATGAGCAGTTCTTC.

This chain links TRBV9 with TRBJ1-1; 7 positions agree with TRBD1. J was trimmed by 5 bases and V by 3 bases; bases with no gene match: 7. Germline loops: CDR1 SGDLS, CDR2 YYNGEE. The CDR3 runs 14 residues. CDR3: CASSALTGDTEAFF. CDR3 DNA: TGTGCCAGCAGCGCACTTACAGGGGATACTGAAGCTTTCTTT. The full variable domain, in which reference TRBV9 and TRBJ1-1 provide the parts outside the CDR3, is DSGVTQTPKHLITATGQRVTLRCSPRSGDLSVYWYQQSLDQGLQFLIQYYNGEERAKGNILERFSAQQFPDLHSELNLSSLELGDSALYFCASSALTGDTEAFFGQGTRLTVV.

This clone showed up just once. The J gene is TRBJ2-5, the V gene TRBV19; 13 bases agree with TRBD2. The germline CDR1 and CDR2 sequences are LNHDA and SQIVND (reference sequence). Trimming cost V 9 bases and J 7 bases; bases outside gene matches: 2. The CDR3 is 12 amino acids. The CDR3 region has the DNA TGTGCCAGCAGACTAGCGGGAGGGACCCAGTACTTC. It encodes CASRLAGGTQYF.

V is TRBV7-2 and J is TRBJ2-6, with D tentatively TRBD1 (6 bases). Germline values: CDR1 SGHTA, CDR2 FQGNSA. CDR3 length: 15 residues. The ends were cut back, 4 bases at V and 0 bases at J, with 7 bases in the middle. CDR3 loop: CASSSTGSGANVLTF. Written as DNA, the CDR3 is TGTGCCAGCAGCTCGACAGGCTCTGGGGCCAACGTCCTGACTTTC.

This chain connects TRBV29-1 to TRBJ2-7; the match to TRBD2 covers 7 bases. V lost 4 bases, J lost 7 bases, and 16 bases stayed unmatched. The CDR3 length is 15 residues. Germline-derived CDR1 and CDR2 are SQVTM and ANQGSEA. The CDR3 region has the DNA TGCAGCGTTGGGCTTACGAGGGAGGGACTTGGGGAGCAGTACTTC. Translated: CSVGLTREGLGEQYF.

The rearrangement joins TRBV6-6 to TRBJ2-7; TRBD2 is a possible D gene (5 bases). The CDR3 extends over 14 amino acids. The germline CDR1 and CDR2 sequences are MNHNY and SVGAGI (reference sequence). Trimming cost V 0 bases and J 1 base, with 7 bases left between them. Here the CDR3 DNA reads TGTGCCAGCAGTTACTCGAAGCGGTCCTACGAGCAGTACTTC. Its protein product is CASSYSKRSYEQYF.

The rearrangement links TRBV7-9 to TRBJ1-1; 7 bases are shared with TRBD1. This CDR3 is built from 12 residues. Germline-derived CDR1 and CDR2 are SEHNR and FQNEAQ (reference sequence). J was trimmed by 7 bases and V by 4 bases; bases with no gene match: 3. The CDR3 spells CASSSTGVEAFF. The CDR3 DNA sequence: TGTGCCAGCAGCTCTACAGGGGTTGAAGCTTTCTTT.

The V call is TRBV27, the J call TRBJ1-4, with TRBD1 matching over 7 bases. The CDR3 runs to 15 residues. Germline lookup yields CDR1 MNHEY and CDR2 SMNVEV (reference sequence). V was pared by 4 bases and J by 2 bases, with 4 bases of the junction left unmatched. The CDR3 DNA follows: TGTGCCAGCAGTTCATACAGGGGTACTAATGAAAAACTGTTTTTT. Translated: CASSSYRGTNEKLFF.

The CDR3 region has the DNA TGTGCCAGCAGCTTGGGTCAGCTAGCGGGGAAAGAGACCCAGTACTTC. Translated, it gives CASSLGQLAGKETQYF. This chain joins TRBV5-4 and TRBJ2-5, with TRBD2 matching 9 bases. Germline values: CDR1 SGHNT, CDR2 YYREEE (reference sequence). The CDR3 totals 16 residues. V lost 0 bases and J lost 3; bases outside the gene matches: 6.

This clone was counted between two and nine times. V usage is TRBV6-6 and J usage is TRBJ1-2, with D maybe TRBD1 (6 bases). The V and J ends lost 5 bases and 8 bases respectively, with 15 bases between them. The germline CDR1 and CDR2 sequences are MNHNY and SVGAGI (reference sequence). The CDR3 consists of 13 residues. DNA of the CDR3: TGTGCCAGCAGTCCTCAGGGGATCATAGGCTACACCTTC. Protein: CASSPQGIIGYTF.

This clone appeared once. The chain is built from TRBV5-1 and TRBJ2-3, with unresolved D. The CDR3 runs 14 residues. Germline V gives CDR1 SGHRS, CDR2 YFSETQ. V dropped 0 bases and J dropped 0 bases, with 5 bases sitting between them. CDR3 residues: CASSLGPSTDTQYF. The CDR3 nucleotides read TGCGCCAGCAGCTTGGGTCCTAGCACAGATACGCAGTATTTT.

The chain joins TRBV6-1 to TRBJ1-2; D is uncertain. This CDR3 is built from 13 residues. From germline, CDR1 is MNHNS and CDR2 SASEGT. Between the trimmed V and J ends, which lost 5 bases and 4 bases, there was a span of 11 bases. The CDR3 sequence: CASSPGLIYGYTF. The CDR3 DNA follows: TGTGCCAGCAGTCCAGGACTGATCTATGGCTACACCTTC.

This clone occurred a few times. This chain links TRBV2 with TRBJ2-1; 8 nucleotides align to TRBD2. J gave up 10 bases and V 6 bases, and 8 bases lay outside the gene matches. From germline, CDR1 is SNHLY and CDR2 FYNNEI. CDR3 length: 13 residues. The CDR3 loop is CASRLAVVREQFF. The CDR3 region has the DNA TGTGCCAGCAGACTAGCGGTAGTCAGGGAGCAGTTCTTC.

The V call is TRBV7-2, the J call TRBJ2-3, with a tentative D call TRBD1 (6 bases). V lost 4 bases, J lost 2 bases, and 10 bases lay in between. The CDR3 is 14 amino acids. The germline V gene encodes CDR1 SGHTA and CDR2 FQGNSA. DNA of the CDR3: TGTGCCAGCAGCTCTCAGGGGTTCACAGATACGCAGTATTTT. As protein: CASSSQGFTDTQYF.